The next 11 T cell receptor beta chains were all read from a single sample in a study of human T cells and chemical hapten exposure. Indicated time point: healthy volunteer bleed at 2 weeks. Unfractionated whole blood yielded the extracted total RNA. TCRdb passed the RACE reads through MiXCR, listing each CDR3 protein once. This table has some 93,000 distinct CDR3 sequences, 8.5% to 9% appearing once. What was sequenced was whole blood. These receptors were taken from a female donor in good health. Some clones in this sample may be carry-over from other donors' samples.

This clonotype appeared a single time. The gene calls are TRBV5-6 and TRBJ2-1; 13 bases align to TRBD2. Germline trimming cut 0 bases from V and 7 bases from J; bases unmatched to any gene: 4. The CDR3 contains 16 residues. Germline-derived CDR1 and CDR2 are SGHDT and YYEEEE. The CDR3 sequence is CASSLGGLAGANEQFF. CDR3 nucleotides: TGTGCCAGCAGCTTGGGCGGACTAGCGGGAGCTAATGAGCAGTTCTTC.

This clonotype appeared many times. V gene TRBV28 combines with J gene TRBJ1-1; unclear D gene. There are 13 residues in the CDR3. Germline V CDR1 and CDR2: MDHEN, SYDVKM. The V end was cut by 3 bases, the J end by 1 base, with 6 bases between. The CDR3: CASSLSGNTEAFF. CDR3 in DNA: TGTGCCAGCAGTTTGTCAGGGAACACTGAAGCTTTCTTT.

This clonotype was recorded many times. The CDR3 region has the DNA TGTGCCAGCAGCTTAGAACGGGGGCTGAACTATGGCTACACCTTC. This sequence encodes CASSLERGLNYGYTF. The chain uses TRBV11-2 and TRBJ1-2; TRBD1 is a possible D gene (6 bases). This CDR3 is built from 15 residues. CDR1 SGHAT and CDR2 FQNNGV come from the germline V gene. Trimming cost V 0 bases and J 2 bases, with 10 bases left between them.

This clonotype was observed a handful of times. The J gene is TRBJ2-1, the V gene TRBV28; 8 bases fit TRBD1. This CDR3 region has 14 residues. Germline V CDR1 and CDR2: MDHEN, SYDVKM. J was trimmed by 5 bases and V by 3 bases; bases with no gene match: 3. The CDR3 region has the DNA TGTGCCAGCAGTTTTGCACAGGGGGACAATGAGCAGTTCTTC. It translates to CASSFAQGDNEQFF.

This clonotype came up many times. The chain couples TRBV20-1 to TRBJ1-6; 8 bases fit TRBD1. The CDR3 loop spans 14 amino acids. With V trimmed by 6 bases and J by 10 bases, 11 bases remained unmatched. Germline V gene data show CDR1 as DFQATT and CDR2 as SNEGSKA (reference sequence). For the CDR3, the DNA is TGCAGTGCGAATCCAGGGGGCGCGAGATCACCCCTCCACTTT. It specifies CSANPGGARSPLHF.

The sample holds a few counts of this clonotype. This chain links TRBV6-5 with TRBJ2-2; 9 nucleotides agree with TRBD2. Germline V gene sequence: CDR1 MNHEY, CDR2 SVGAGI. J lost 8 bases, V lost 5 bases, and 12 bases had no gene match. This CDR3 has 16 residues. DNA for the CDR3: TGTGCCAGCAGTACCGAACTAGCGGGCTTCGAAGGGGAGCTGTTTTTT. Protein: CASSTELAGFEGELFF.

The chain uses TRBV4-3 and TRBJ2-7, with 9 nucleotides matching TRBD1. CDR1 and CDR2 (germline): LGHNA, YSLEER. The junction had 9 bases not matched to a gene; V was cut back by 0 bases and J by 3 bases. The CDR3 covers 17 residues. The CDR3 reads CASSQEVPGQGHYEQYF. DNA for the CDR3: TGCGCCAGCAGCCAAGAAGTCCCGGGACAGGGTCACTACGAGCAGTACTTC.

This clonotype turned up a few times. The chain uses TRBV12-3 or TRBV12-4 and TRBJ1-4; possibly TRBD1 for D (5 bases). The germline V and J ends were trimmed by 6 bases and 8 bases, with 16 bases remaining between them. The CDR3 is made up of 14 amino acids. The chain's CDR3 is CASSDRDLGEKLFF. CDR3 sequence (DNA): TGTGCCAGCAGCGACCGGGACTTGGGGGAAAAACTGTTTTTT.

Comment on this clonotype: This sequence may be a read error, since a much larger clone differs from it by one base. This chain joins TRBV4-1 and TRBJ2-7, with 10 bases fitting TRBD1. The CDR3 has 14 residues. Germline CDR1 MGHRA, CDR2 YSYEKL. Here the CDR3 DNA reads TGCACCAGCAGCCAGGGACAGGGGCCCTACGAGCAGTACTTC. It translates to CTSSQGQGPYEQYF.

This clonotype was seen repeatedly, ten times or more. V gene TRBV9 combines with J gene TRBJ1-2; D call uncertain. From germline, CDR1 is SGDLS and CDR2 YYNGEE. The V end was cut by 3 bases, the J end by 2 bases, with 2 bases between. The CDR3 consists of 11 residues. CDR3 DNA sequence: TGTGCCAGCAGCGCGAACTATGGCTACACCTTC. Its translation is CASSANYGYTF. The full variable domain, its missing parts supplied by reference TRBV9 and TRBJ1-2, is DSGVTQTPKHLITATGQRVTLRCSPRSGDLSVYWYQQSLDQGLQFLIQYYNGEERAKGNILERFSAQQFPDLHSELNLSSLELGDSALYFCASSANYGYTFGSGTRLTVV.

The table lists this clonotype with a few counts. The chain uses TRBV2 and TRBJ2-7; a possible D gene is TRBD2 (6 bases). This CDR3 comprises 11 residues. V was cut by 9 bases and J by 6 bases, with 12 bases left in between. From germline, CDR1 is SNHLY and CDR2 FYNNEI. The CDR3 reads CASGTPPEQYF. As DNA, the CDR3 is TGTGCCAGTGGGACTCCGCCCGAGCAGTACTTC.